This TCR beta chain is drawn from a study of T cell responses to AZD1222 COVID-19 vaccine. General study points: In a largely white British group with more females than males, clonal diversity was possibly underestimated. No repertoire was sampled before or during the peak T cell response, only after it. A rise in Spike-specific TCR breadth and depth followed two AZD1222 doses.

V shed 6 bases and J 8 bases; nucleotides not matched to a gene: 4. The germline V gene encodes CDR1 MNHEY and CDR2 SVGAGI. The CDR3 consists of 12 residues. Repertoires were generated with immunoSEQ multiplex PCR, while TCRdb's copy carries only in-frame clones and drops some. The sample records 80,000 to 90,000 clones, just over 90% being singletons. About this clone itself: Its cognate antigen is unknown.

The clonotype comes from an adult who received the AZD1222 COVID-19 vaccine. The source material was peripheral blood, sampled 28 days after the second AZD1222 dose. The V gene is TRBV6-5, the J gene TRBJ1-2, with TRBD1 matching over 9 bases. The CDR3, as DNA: TGTGCCAGCAGGCGGACAGGGGAAGGCTACACCTTC. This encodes CASRRTGEGYTF.